This record covers a single TCR beta chain. Its antigen remains unidentified. TCRalpha and TCRbeta libraries used 5'RACE with constant-segment primers and UMIs. TCRdb processed the 5' RACE reads anew with MiXCR; each CDR3 protein has one entry. Here the sample spans 250,000 to 350,000 distinct CDR3 sequences, just under 20% being singletons. This sample is part of a study of T-cell memory formation after mild COVID-19. As for the study in general: Clusters of TCRs were largely donor specific.

Study results and limitations: Pre-infection memory contained some responding clones, which suggested that cross-reactive memory had joined.

The sample was PBMCs or a T cell subset sorted from them (not recorded which). The receptor was isolated from a man aged 18 to 35 who had mild COVID-19 (a few samples of this study predate the infection). Cell type and time point are not known.

CDR3 coding DNA: TGTGCCAGCAGGTCGACGGTTTACTATGGCTACACCTTC. This gives the protein CASRSTVYYGYTF. The V gene is TRBV2, the J gene TRBJ1-2, with unresolved D. CDR1 and CDR2 from the germline V gene are SNHLY and FYNNEI. Deletions cut 6 bases from V and 3 bases from J, with 11 bases between. The CDR3 is 13 amino acids. Full variable domain (outside the CDR3, taken from reference TRBV2 and TRBJ1-2): EPEVTQTPSHQVTQMGQEVILRCVPISNHLYFYWYRQILGQKVEFLVSFYNNEISEKSEIFDDQFSVERPDGSNFTLKIRSTKLEDSAMYFCASRSTVYYGYTFGSGTRLTVV.